These 25 T cell receptor beta chains were sequenced from one sample in a study of beta chain features in type 1 diabetes. Reverse transcription of all isolated RNA meant that expressed TCRB transcripts were sequenced. TCRdb keeps only in-frame clones here, not all; method: immunoSEQ multiplex PCR. In the table there are around 320,000 clones, 14% of which are singletons. The sequenced sample was central memory CD4+ T cells from blood. These receptors originate from a young man in good health.

This clone has a handful of counts. The V and J genes are TRBV7-9 and TRBJ2-5; TRBD2 agrees at 10 bases. This CDR3 has 14 amino acids. Unmatched junction bases numbered 0, after V lost 2 bases and J lost 3 bases. The germline V gene has CDR1 SEHNR and CDR2 FQNEAQ (reference sequence). The CDR3 sequence: CASSLTSGEETQYF. For the CDR3, the DNA is TGTGCCAGCAGCTTAACTAGCGGGGAAGAGACCCAGTACTTC.

The rearrangement uses TRBV7-3 and TRBJ2-1, with TRBD2 matching over 7 bases. Looked up from germline, CDR1 is SGHTA and CDR2 is FQGTGA. The CDR3 covers 19 residues. The J segment lost 0 bases and the V segment lost 1 base, leaving 12 bases of the junction unmatched. For the CDR3, the DNA is TGTGCCAGCAGCTTAATGTCAGGGTCCGGGAGGAGCTCCTACAATGAGCAGTTCTTC. Protein sequence: CASSLMSGSGRSSYNEQFF.

This clone has a count of ten or more. The rearrangement links TRBV9 to TRBJ2-7; 12 nucleotides line up with TRBD2. V lost 0 bases, J lost 4 bases, and 11 bases stayed unmatched. The CDR3 has 18 residues. Germline assignment: CDR1 SGDLS and CDR2 YYNGEE. The CDR3 here is CASSVGVTSGSRTYEQYV. In nucleotides, the CDR3 is TGTGCCAGCAGCGTAGGAGTGACTAGCGGGAGTCGAACATACGAGCAGTACGTC.

The chain has TRBV11-3 and TRBJ1-1, with D possibly being TRBD1 (5 bases). The germline V gene has CDR1 SGHNT and CDR2 YENEEA. The CDR3 length is 11 residues. V dropped 5 bases and J dropped 5 bases, with 6 bases sitting between them. CDR3 sequence (DNA): TGTGCCAGCAGCCGGGGGACTGAAGCTTTCTTT. Protein: CASSRGTEAFF.

The rearrangement links TRBV2 to TRBJ2-7; possibly TRBD2 for D (6 bases). Germline V lookup: CDR1 SNHLY, CDR2 FYNNEI. V lost 6 bases to trimming and J lost 1 base, with 13 bases between them. The CDR3 consists of 14 residues. CDR3 DNA: TGTGCCAGCAGACCGGGACGGGGGTCCTACGAGCAGTACTTC. Translating it yields CASRPGRGSYEQYF. Combining the CDR3 with reference TRBV2 and TRBJ2-7 gives the whole variable domain EPEVTQTPSHQVTQMGQEVILRCVPISNHLYFYWYRQILGQKVEFLVSFYNNEISEKSEIFDDQFSVERPDGSNFTLKIRSTKLEDSAMYFCASRPGRGSYEQYFGPGTRLTVT.

Only a few counts were recorded for this clone. CDR3 sequence: CASTPVGGEQFF. CDR3 in DNA: TGTGCCAGCACCCCTGTGGGGGGGGAGCAGTTCTTC. The rearrangement uses TRBV6-5 and TRBJ2-1; 7 bases agree with TRBD2. CDR1 and CDR2 from the germline V gene are MNHEY and SVGAGI. V was clipped by 7 bases and J by 10 bases; unmatched bases: 7. The CDR3 spans 12 residues.

By sample share, this clone is medium-sized (0.01 to 0.1%). The chain recombines TRBV5-4 with TRBJ2-5; no reliable D call. This CDR3 is 14 amino acids long. The V end was cut by 4 bases, the J end by 2 bases, with 12 bases between. Germline lookup yields CDR1 SGHNT and CDR2 YYREEE (reference sequence). The CDR3 coding sequence is TGTGCCAGCAGCAAGGACCAGAGGCAAGAGACCCAGTACTTC. It yields the protein CASSKDQRQETQYF.

This clone was observed a handful of times. V gene TRBV4-3 combines with J gene TRBJ2-3; no reliable D call. Trimming removed 2 bases at V and 6 bases at J, with 9 bases between. Germline V gives CDR1 LGHNA, CDR2 YSLEER. This CDR3 is 13 amino acids long. CDR3 residues: CASSQRALDTQYF. The DNA of the CDR3 is TGCGCCAGCAGCCAACGGGCTCTCGATACGCAGTATTTT.

The gene calls are TRBV7-8 and TRBJ1-6, with 9 bases identical to TRBD1. V dropped 6 bases and J dropped 9; count of bases not matched to a gene: 3. Germline assignment: CDR1 SGHVS and CDR2 FQNEAQ. The CDR3 consists of 13 residues. Here the CDR3 DNA reads TGTGCCAGCAGTCGGACAGGGGTTTCACCCCTCCACTTT. Translating it yields CASSRTGVSPLHF.

The chain couples TRBV30 to TRBJ2-2; TRBD2 matches 9 bases. Looked up from germline, CDR1 is GTSNPN and CDR2 is SVGIG (reference sequence). V lost 1 base and J lost 0; bases outside the gene matches: 6. CDR3 length equals 17 residues. This chain's CDR3 is CAWSALAGPSNTGELFF. The CDR3 coding sequence is TGTGCCTGGAGTGCACTAGCGGGTCCTTCGAACACCGGGGAGCTGTTTTTT.

Comment on this clone: At one of its ends the junction is not consistent with the germline gene, which may arise from a read error. The rearrangement uses TRBV7-8 and TRBJ2-1, with 8 bases matching TRBD2. Germline-derived CDR1 and CDR2 are SGHVS and FQNEAQ. The CDR3 loop spans 14 amino acids. The CDR3 coding sequence is TGTGCCAGCAGCCTAGCGGGCGCAAGAAAGGAGCAGTTCTTC. This gives the protein CASSLAGARKEQFF.

The chain has TRBV6-1 and TRBJ2-7, with D tentatively TRBD1 (5 bases). This CDR3 has 13 residues. Per germline, CDR1 MNHNS and CDR2 SASEGT. V was cut by 1 base and J by 9 bases, with 13 bases left in between. CDR3 sequence reads: CASSEGGQAAQYV. The CDR3, as DNA: TGTGCCAGCAGTGAAGGGGGCCAGGCGGCGCAGTACGTC.

This clone has more than one count but fewer than ten. The rearrangement uses TRBV5-1 and TRBJ1-1; no clear D. With 4 bases removed from V and 4 bases from J, the gap between germline ends came to 11 bases. Germline-derived CDR1 and CDR2 are SGHRS and YFSETQ. CDR3 length: 13 amino acids. CDR3 coding DNA: TGCGCCAGCAGCCCGGATGGGTCCACTGAAGCTTTCTTT. Its protein product is CASSPDGSTEAFF.

The chain is built from TRBV5-1 and TRBJ1-2; unclear D gene. Germline V lookup: CDR1 SGHRS, CDR2 YFSETQ. V dropped 0 bases and J dropped 7 bases, with 7 bases sitting between them. CDR3 length equals 12 residues. CDR3 protein: CASSLGPRGYTF. The CDR3 DNA follows: TGCGCCAGCAGCTTGGGCCCACGTGGCTACACCTTC.

This clone showed up just a few times. The rearrangement uses TRBV6-1 and TRBJ1-5, with no clear D. Germline V gene data show CDR1 as MNHNS and CDR2 as SASEGT. The V and J ends lost 5 bases and 7 bases respectively, with 12 bases between them. CDR3 length: 13 amino acids. The CDR3 DNA is TGTGCCAGCAGTACAGTCCCCGGACAGCCCCAGCATTTT. Translated, it gives CASSTVPGQPQHF.

This clone was found a few times. CDR3 bases: TGTGCCAGCAGACCCGGGACTAGTAGCACAGATACGCAGTATTTT. This translates into CASRPGTSSTDTQYF. This sequence joins TRBV5-4 and TRBJ2-3, with 8 bases aligning to TRBD2. V lost 5 bases, J lost 0 bases, and 5 bases stayed unmatched. Per the germline V gene, CDR1 is SGHNT and CDR2 is YYREEE (reference sequence). The length of the CDR3 is 15 residues.

The chain carries TRBV4-3 and TRBJ2-3; 8 bases fit TRBD2. Per the germline V gene, CDR1 is LGHNA and CDR2 is YSLEER. The CDR3 is 16 residues long. The V segment lost 1 base and the J segment 2 bases; nucleotides outside the gene matches: 5. Here the CDR3 DNA reads TGCGCCAGCAGCCAAGTAACTAGCGGCAACACAGATACGCAGTATTTT. Its translation is CASSQVTSGNTDTQYF.

The chain has TRBV7-6 and TRBJ1-6, with D possibly TRBD1 on 5 matching bases. V was shortened by 5 bases and J by 9 bases, with 17 bases between the two germline ends. Germline V gene data show CDR1 as SGHVS and CDR2 as FNYEAQ. The CDR3 has 15 amino acids. CDR3 nucleotide sequence: TGTGCCAGCAGCCGCAGCGAACAAGGGGTTTCACCCCTCCACTTT. Translated: CASSRSEQGVSPLHF. The whole variable domain, filled in from reference TRBV7-6 and TRBJ1-6, reads GAGVSQSPRYKVTKRGQDVALRCDPISGHVSLYWYRQALGQGPEFLTYFNYEAQQDKSGLPNDRFSAERPEGSISTLTIQRTEQRDSAMYRCASSRSEQGVSPLHFGNGTRLTVT.

J is TRBJ2-3 and V is TRBV10-3; D is uncertain. CDR1 and CDR2 from the germline V gene are ENHRY and SYGVKD. The length of the CDR3 is 16 residues. V was cut by 5 bases and J by 3 bases, with 18 bases left in between. The CDR3 is CAISLTAPSKTDTQYF. The CDR3 DNA reads as TGTGCCATCAGTTTAACGGCTCCTTCCAAGACAGATACGCAGTATTTT.

The chain combines TRBV5-4 with TRBJ1-6; D unresolved. The CDR3 is made up of 14 amino acids. V shed 3 bases and J shed 8 bases, with 12 bases lying between them. CDR1 and CDR2 from the germline V gene are SGHNT and YYREEE (reference sequence). The CDR3, as DNA: TGTGCCAGCAGCTCCGAGCGAAGTGATTCACCCCTCCACTTT. This sequence encodes CASSSERSDSPLHF.

The chain has TRBV7-8 and TRBJ1-1, with unresolved D. Trimming pared 2 bases from V and 0 bases from J, leaving 7 bases between. The CDR3 contains 14 residues. Germline loops: CDR1 SGHVS, CDR2 FQNEAQ. In DNA, the CDR3 is TGTGCCAGCAGCTTACCTGCCATGAACACTGAAGCTTTCTTT. Translating it yields CASSLPAMNTEAFF. Variable domain in full (rest from reference TRBV7-8 and TRBJ1-1): GAGVSQSPRYKVAKRGQDVALRCDPISGHVSLFWYQQALGQGPEFLTYFQNEAQLDKSGLPSDRFFAERPEGSVSTLKIQRTQQEDSAVYLCASSLPAMNTEAFFGQGTRLTVV.

This clone was counted only a few times. The chain employs TRBV11-3 and TRBJ1-3; D not resolved. V was trimmed by 5 bases and J by 2 bases, leaving 10 bases between them. CDR1 and CDR2 from the germline V gene are SGHNT and YENEEA. The length of the CDR3 is 14 residues. The CDR3 sequence is CASSARTAGNTIYF. The CDR3 coding sequence is TGTGCCAGCAGCGCCAGGACCGCTGGAAACACCATATATTTT.

This clone was counted a few times. The chain couples TRBV5-4 to TRBJ2-5; D not resolved. Trimming cost V 0 bases and J 7 bases, with 13 bases left between them. The CDR3 extends over 14 amino acids. Germline lookup yields CDR1 SGHNT and CDR2 YYREEE (reference sequence). The CDR3 spells CASSLAGVSGTQYF. The CDR3 DNA reads as TGTGCCAGCAGCTTGGCAGGAGTGTCGGGGACCCAGTACTTC.

V usage is TRBV4-1 and J usage is TRBJ2-3; D might be TRBD1 (7 bases). Germline V gene data show CDR1 as MGHRA and CDR2 as YSYEKL. The CDR3 totals 15 residues. Trimming shortened V by 3 bases and J by 2 bases, and 12 bases separated the two germline ends. The chain's CDR3 is CASSQRDRYTDTQYF. The CDR3 region has the DNA TGCGCCAGCAGCCAGCGGGACAGATACACAGATACGCAGTATTTT.

This rearrangement joins TRBV2 to TRBJ1-1, with TRBD1 identical over 7 bases. The CDR3 has 14 residues. V shed 4 bases and J 6 bases; nucleotides not matched to a gene: 8. The germline V gene has CDR1 SNHLY and CDR2 FYNNEI. The CDR3 DNA sequence: TGTGCCAGCAGTGCAGGAGGGGGCTTAGCTGAAGCTTTCTTT. Amino acid sequence: CASSAGGGLAEAFF.